This is a list of T cell receptor beta chains from one sample in a study of radiotherapy plus CTLA-4 blockade in lung cancer. The table came from immunoSEQ multiplex PCR; TCRdb's copy has only in-frame clones and leaves some out. This sample has around 82,000 clones, with around 87% found just once. Here the sequenced sample was peripheral blood, taken from a patient treated with radiotherapy plus ipilimumab. The receptors come from a human donor with non-small cell lung cancer that progressed on radiotherapy plus ipilimumab. CDR3s include the opening cysteine and the closing phenylalanine or tryptophan.

TRBV10-3	TRBJ2-7	CAISLGTSSEQYF
TRBV7-2	TRBJ1-1	CASSLRDRGLGTEAFF
TRBV29-1	TRBJ2-6	CSVRGREPSGANVLTF
TRBV6-1	TRBJ2-7	CASSPPGGQYF
TRBV14	TRBJ2-2	CASSQAGGSGELFF
TRBV18	TRBJ1-1	CASSPPVAANTEAFF
TRBV29-1	TRBJ2-3	CSVVVGGDTQYF
TRBV5-4	TRBJ2-5	CASSLPGVEETQYF
TRBV5-1	TRBJ2-7	CASGPGHFNSYEQYF
TRBV6-1	TRBJ2-1	CASSLPGRYSEQFF
TRBV7-9	TRBJ1-1	CASSFSDTEAFF
TRBV29-1	TRBJ2-2	CSGGAGTAAGELFF
TRBV7-2	TRBJ1-3	CASSFLLSSGNTIYF
TRBV5-5	TRBJ1-1	CASSWGTGSVNTEAFF
TRBV7-8	TRBJ2-7	CASRANEGGSYEQYF
TRBV7-3	TRBJ2-1	CASSDRGAPYNEQFF
TRBV7-8	TRBJ1-2	CASSLGIGRYNYGYTF
TRBV6-1	TRBJ1-5	CASNPTGSNQPQHF
TRBV30	TRBJ1-2	CAWNSFNYGYTF
TRBV7-8	TRBJ2-7	CASSLTVGLAGSYEQYF
TRBV6-6	TRBJ2-3	CASRWSRTDTQYF
TRBV5-4	TRBJ2-5	CASSPRTSGEETQYF
TRBV7-9	TRBJ2-7	CASSESGVYEQYF